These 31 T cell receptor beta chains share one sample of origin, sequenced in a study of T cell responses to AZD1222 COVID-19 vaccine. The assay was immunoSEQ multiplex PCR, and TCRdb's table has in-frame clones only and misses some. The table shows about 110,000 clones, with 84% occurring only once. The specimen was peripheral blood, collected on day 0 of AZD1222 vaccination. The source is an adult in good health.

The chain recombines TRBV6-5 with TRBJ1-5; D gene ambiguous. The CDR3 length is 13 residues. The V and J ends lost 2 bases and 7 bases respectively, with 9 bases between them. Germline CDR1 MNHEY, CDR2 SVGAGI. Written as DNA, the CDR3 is TGTGCCAGCAGTTACGAACCGAGGCAGCCCCAGCATTTT. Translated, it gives CASSYEPRQPQHF.

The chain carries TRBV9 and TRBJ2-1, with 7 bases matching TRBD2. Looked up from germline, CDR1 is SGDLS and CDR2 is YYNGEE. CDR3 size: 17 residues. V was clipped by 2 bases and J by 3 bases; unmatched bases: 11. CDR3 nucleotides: TGTGCCAGCAGCGTGGGAGGGAACTCCAGACTCTACAATGAGCAGTTCTTC. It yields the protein CASSVGGNSRLYNEQFF.

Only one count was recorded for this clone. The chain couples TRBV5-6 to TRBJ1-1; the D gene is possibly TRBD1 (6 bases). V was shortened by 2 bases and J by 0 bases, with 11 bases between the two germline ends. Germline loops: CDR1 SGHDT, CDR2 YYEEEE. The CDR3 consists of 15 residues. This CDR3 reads CASSFQGRVNTEAFF. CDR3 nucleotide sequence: TGTGCCAGCAGCTTCCAGGGGCGGGTGAACACTGAAGCTTTCTTT.

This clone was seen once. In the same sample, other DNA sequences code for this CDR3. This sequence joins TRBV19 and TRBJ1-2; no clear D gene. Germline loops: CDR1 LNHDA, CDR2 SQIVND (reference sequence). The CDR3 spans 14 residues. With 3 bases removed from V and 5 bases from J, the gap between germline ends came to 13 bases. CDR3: CASSIDPGTYGYTF. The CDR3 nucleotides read TGTGCCAGTAGTATCGATCCGGGTACATATGGCTACACCTTC.

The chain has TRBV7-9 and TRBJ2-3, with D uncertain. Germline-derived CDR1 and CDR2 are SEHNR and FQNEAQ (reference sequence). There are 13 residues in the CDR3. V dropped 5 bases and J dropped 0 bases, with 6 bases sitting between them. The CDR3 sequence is CASSLSSTDTQYF. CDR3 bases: TGTGCCAGCAGCCTCTCTAGCACAGATACGCAGTATTTT.

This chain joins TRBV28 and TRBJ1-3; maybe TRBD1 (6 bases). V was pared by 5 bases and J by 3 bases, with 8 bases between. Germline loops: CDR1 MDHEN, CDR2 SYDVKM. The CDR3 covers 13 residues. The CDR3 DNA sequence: TGTGCCAGCAGTGGGGACATTGGAAACACCATATATTTT. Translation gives CASSGDIGNTIYF.

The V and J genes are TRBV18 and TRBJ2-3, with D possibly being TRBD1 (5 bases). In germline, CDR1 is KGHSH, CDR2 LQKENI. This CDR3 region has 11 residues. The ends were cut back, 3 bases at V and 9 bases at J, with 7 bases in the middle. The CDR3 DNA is TGTGCCAGCTCACCGGACATAACGCAGTATTTT. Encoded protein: CASSPDITQYF.

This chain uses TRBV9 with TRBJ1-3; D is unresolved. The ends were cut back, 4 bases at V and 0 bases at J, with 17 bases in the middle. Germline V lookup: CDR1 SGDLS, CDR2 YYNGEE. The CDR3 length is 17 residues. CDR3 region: CASSPSGRSSSGNTIYF. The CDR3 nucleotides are TGTGCCAGCAGCCCATCAGGCCGATCAAGCTCTGGAAACACCATATATTTT.

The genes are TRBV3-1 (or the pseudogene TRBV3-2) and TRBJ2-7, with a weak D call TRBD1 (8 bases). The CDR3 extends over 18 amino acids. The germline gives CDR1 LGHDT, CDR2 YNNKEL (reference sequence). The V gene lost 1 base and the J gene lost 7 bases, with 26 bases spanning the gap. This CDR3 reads CASSQGPGGQGFLREQYF. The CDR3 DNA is TGTGCCAGCAGCCAAGGCCCGGGAGGACAGGGATTTTTGCGTGAGCAGTACTTC.

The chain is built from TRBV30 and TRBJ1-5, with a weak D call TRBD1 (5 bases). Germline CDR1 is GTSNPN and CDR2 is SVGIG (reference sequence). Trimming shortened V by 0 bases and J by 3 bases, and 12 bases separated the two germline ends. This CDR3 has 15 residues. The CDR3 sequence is CAWSVQSGNNQPQHF. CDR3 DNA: TGTGCCTGGAGTGTACAATCAGGGAACAATCAGCCCCAGCATTTT.

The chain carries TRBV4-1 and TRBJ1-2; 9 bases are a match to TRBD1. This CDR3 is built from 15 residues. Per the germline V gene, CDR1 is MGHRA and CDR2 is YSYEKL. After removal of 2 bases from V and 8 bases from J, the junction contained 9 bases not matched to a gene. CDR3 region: CASSQPGQGKWGYTF. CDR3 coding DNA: TGCGCCAGCAGCCAACCGGGACAGGGTAAATGGGGCTACACCTTC.

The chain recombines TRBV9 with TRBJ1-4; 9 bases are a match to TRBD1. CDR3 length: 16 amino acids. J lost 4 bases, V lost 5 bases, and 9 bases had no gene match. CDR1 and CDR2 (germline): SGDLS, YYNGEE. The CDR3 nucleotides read TGTGCCAGCAGTGCTACGGGGACAGGGCTTAATGAAAAACTGTTTTTT. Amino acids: CASSATGTGLNEKLFF.

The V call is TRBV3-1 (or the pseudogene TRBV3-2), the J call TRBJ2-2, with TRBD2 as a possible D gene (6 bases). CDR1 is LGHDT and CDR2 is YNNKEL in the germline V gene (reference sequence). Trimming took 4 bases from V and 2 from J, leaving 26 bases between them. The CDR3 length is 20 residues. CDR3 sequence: CASSRRWGPDGGYNTGELFF. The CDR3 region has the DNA TGTGCCAGCAGCCGTCGCTGGGGTCCCGACGGAGGGTATAACACCGGGGAGCTGTTTTTT.

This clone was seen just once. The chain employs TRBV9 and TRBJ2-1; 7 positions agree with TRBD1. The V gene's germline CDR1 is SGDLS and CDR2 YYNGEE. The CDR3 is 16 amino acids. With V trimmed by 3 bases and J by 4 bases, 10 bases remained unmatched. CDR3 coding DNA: TGTGCCAGCAGCGAGCGACAGGGCCGACTATACAATGAGCAGTTCTTC. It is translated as CASSERQGRLYNEQFF.

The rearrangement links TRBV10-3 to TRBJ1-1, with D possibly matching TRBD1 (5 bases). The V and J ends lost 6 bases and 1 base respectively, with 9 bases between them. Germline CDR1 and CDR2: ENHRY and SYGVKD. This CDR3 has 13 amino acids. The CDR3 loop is CAISPTGNTEAFF. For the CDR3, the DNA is TGTGCCATCAGCCCCACAGGGAACACTGAAGCTTTCTTT.

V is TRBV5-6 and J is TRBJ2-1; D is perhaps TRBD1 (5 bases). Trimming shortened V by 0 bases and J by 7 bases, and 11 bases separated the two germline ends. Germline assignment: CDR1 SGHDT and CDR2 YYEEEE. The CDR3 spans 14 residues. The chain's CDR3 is CASSLAGYENEQFF. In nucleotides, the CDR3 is TGTGCCAGCAGCTTGGCAGGGTATGAGAATGAGCAGTTCTTC.

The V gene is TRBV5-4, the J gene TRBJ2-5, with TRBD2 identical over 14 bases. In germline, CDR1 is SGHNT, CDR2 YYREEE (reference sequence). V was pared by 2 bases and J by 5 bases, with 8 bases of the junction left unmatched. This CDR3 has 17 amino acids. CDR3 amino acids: CASSFSGLAGVGETQYF. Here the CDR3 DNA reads TGTGCCAGCAGCTTCTCGGGACTAGCGGGGGTAGGGGAGACCCAGTACTTC. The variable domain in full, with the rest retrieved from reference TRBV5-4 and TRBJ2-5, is ETGVTQSPTHLIKTRGQQVTLRCSSQSGHNTVSWYQQALGQGPQFIFQYYREEENGRGNFPPRFSGLQFPNYSSELNVNALELDDSALYLCASSFSGLAGVGETQYFGPGTRLLVL.

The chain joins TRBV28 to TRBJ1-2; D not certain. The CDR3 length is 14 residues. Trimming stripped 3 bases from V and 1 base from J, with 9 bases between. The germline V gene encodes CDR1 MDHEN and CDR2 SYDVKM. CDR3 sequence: CASSFDGRNYGYTF. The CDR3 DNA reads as TGTGCCAGCAGTTTCGACGGTCGTAACTATGGCTACACCTTC.

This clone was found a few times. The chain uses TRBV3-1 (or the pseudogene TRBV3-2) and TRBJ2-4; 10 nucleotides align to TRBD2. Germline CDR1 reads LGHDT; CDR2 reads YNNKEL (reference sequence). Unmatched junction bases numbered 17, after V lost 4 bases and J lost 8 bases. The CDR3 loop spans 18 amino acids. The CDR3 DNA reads TGTGCCAGCAGCCCACGTGGTTATTCTAGCGGGAGTGGGGACATTCAGTACTTC. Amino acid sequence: CASSPRGYSSGSGDIQYF.

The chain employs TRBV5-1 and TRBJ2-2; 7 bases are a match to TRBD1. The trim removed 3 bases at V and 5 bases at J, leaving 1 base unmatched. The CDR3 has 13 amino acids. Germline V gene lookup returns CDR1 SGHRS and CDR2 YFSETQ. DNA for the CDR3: TGCGCCAGCAGCTGGGGACAGACCGGGGAGCTGTTTTTT. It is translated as CASSWGQTGELFF.

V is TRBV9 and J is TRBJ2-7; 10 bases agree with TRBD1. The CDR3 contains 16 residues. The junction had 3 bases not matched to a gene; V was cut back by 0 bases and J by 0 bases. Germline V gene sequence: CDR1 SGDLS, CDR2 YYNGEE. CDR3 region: CASSVAGTGVSYEQYF. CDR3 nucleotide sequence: TGTGCCAGCAGCGTAGCTGGGACAGGGGTCTCCTACGAGCAGTACTTC.

The CDR3 loop reads CATSREGGSNQPQHF. Written as DNA, the CDR3 is TGTGCCACCAGCAGAGAGGGCGGTAGCAATCAGCCCCAGCATTTT. J is TRBJ1-5 and V is TRBV15; no clear D. V was pared by 0 bases and J by 0 bases, with 6 bases between. This CDR3 contains 15 residues. Germline CDR1 LNHNV, CDR2 YYDKDF (reference sequence).

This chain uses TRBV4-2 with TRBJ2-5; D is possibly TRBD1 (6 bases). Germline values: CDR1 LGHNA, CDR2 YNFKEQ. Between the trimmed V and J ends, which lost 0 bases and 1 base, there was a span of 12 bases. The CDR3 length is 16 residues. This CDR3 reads CASSQEGHSFQETQYF. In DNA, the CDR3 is TGTGCCAGCAGCCAAGAGGGACATTCTTTCCAAGAGACCCAGTACTTC.

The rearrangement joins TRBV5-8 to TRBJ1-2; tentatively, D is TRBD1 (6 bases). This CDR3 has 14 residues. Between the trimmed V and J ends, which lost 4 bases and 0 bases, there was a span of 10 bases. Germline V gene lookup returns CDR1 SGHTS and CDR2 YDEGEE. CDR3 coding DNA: TGTGCCAGCAGCAGAAGACAGGCTAACTATGGCTACACCTTC. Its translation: CASSRRQANYGYTF.

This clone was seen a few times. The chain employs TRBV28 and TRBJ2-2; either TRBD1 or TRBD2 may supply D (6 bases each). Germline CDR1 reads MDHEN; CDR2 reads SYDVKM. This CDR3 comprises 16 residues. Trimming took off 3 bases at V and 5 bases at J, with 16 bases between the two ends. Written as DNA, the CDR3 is TGTGCCAGCAGTTTCCTAGGGGGGCGACGGACCGGGGAGCTGTTTTTT. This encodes CASSFLGGRRTGELFF.

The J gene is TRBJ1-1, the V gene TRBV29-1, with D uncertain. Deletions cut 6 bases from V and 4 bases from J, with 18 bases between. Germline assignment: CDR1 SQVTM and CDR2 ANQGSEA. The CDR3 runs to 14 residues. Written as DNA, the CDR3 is TGCAGCGTATCCGGGCCCTCCATGGGCACTGAAGCTTTCTTT. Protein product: CSVSGPSMGTEAFF.

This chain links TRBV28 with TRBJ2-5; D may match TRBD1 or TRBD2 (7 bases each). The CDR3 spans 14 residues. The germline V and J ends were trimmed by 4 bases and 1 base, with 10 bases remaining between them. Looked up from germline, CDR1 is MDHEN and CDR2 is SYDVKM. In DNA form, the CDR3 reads TGTGCCAGCAGTTCAGGGGGGGCCCAAGAGACCCAGTACTTC. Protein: CASSSGGAQETQYF.

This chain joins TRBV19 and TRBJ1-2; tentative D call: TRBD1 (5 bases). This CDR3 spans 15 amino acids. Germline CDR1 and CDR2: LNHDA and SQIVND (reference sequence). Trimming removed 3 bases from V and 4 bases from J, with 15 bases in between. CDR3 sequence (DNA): TGTGCCAGTAGTATTCAGGGCCAGGGTGTCTATGGCTACACCTTC. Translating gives CASSIQGQGVYGYTF.

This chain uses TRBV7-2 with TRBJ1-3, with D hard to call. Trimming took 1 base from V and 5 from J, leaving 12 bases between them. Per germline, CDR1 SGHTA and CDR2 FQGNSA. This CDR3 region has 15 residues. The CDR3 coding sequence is TGTGCCAGCAGCTTAGACGGGATAGGGAGAAACACCATATATTTT. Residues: CASSLDGIGRNTIYF.

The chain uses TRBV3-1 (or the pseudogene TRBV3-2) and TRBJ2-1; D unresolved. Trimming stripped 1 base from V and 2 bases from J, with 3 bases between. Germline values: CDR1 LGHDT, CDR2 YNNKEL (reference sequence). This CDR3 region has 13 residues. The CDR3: CASSQGTYNEQFF. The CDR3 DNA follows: TGTGCCAGCAGCCAAGGTACCTACAATGAGCAGTTCTTC.

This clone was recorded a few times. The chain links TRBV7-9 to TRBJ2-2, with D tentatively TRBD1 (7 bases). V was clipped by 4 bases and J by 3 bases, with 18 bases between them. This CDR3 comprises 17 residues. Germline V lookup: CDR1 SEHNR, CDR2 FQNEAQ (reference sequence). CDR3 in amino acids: CASSSGVTGVYTGELFF. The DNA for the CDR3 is TGTGCCAGCAGCTCGGGAGTTACAGGGGTCTACACCGGGGAGCTGTTTTTT. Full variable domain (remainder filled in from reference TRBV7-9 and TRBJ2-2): DTGVSQNPRHKITKRGQNVTFRCDPISEHNRLYWYRQTLGQGPEFLTYFQNEAQLEKSRLLSDRFSAERPKGSFSTLEIQRTEQGDSAMYLCASSSGVTGVYTGELFFGEGSRLTVL.